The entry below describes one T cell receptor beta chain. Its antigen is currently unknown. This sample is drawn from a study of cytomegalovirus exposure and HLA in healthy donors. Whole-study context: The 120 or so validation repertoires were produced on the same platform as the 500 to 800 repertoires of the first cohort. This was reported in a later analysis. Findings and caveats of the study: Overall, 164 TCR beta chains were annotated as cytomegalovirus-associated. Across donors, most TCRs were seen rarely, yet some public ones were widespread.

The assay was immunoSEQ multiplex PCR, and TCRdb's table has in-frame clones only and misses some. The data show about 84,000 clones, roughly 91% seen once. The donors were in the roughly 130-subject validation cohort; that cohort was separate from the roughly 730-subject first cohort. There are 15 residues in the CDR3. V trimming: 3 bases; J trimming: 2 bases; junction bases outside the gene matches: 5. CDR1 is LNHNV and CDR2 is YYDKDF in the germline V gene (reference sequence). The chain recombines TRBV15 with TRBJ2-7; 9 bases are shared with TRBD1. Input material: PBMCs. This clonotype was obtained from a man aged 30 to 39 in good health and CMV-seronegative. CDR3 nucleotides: TGTGCCACCAGCAGGAAGGGACAGGGCCCCTACGAGCAGTACTTC. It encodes CATSRKGQGPYEQYF.